This T cell receptor beta chain was identified during a study of OX40 agonist ivuxolimab in advanced cancers. Study-wide results and limits: Relative to CD4+ cells, CD8+ T cells on average had more expanded clones. Both blood CD4+ and CD8+ T cells showed clonal growth by week 6 at 0.1 to 3.0 mg/kg.

Method: immunoSEQ multiplex PCR; TCRdb's copy keeps in-frame clones and lacks some. The sample has 45,000 to 50,000 clones, roughly nine tenths seen once. The germline gives CDR1 MDHEN, CDR2 SYDVKM. Germline trimming cut 6 bases from V and 1 base from J; bases unmatched to any gene: 6. There are 14 residues in the CDR3. Worth noting for this clone: Its specificity is unknown.

Systemic immunosuppression or autoimmune disease history was grounds to exclude patients. The chain combines TRBV28 with TRBJ2-7; TRBD1 aligns across 7 bases. The material was CD4+ or CD8+ T cells sorted from blood, obtained in a trial of the OX40 agonist ivuxolimab. The sequence derives from an adult with an advanced solid tumor such as melanoma, head and neck, liver or kidney cancer. CDR3 residues: CASRNRGLSYEQYF. Written as DNA, the CDR3 is TGTGCCAGCAGAAACAGGGGATTATCCTACGAGCAGTACTTC.